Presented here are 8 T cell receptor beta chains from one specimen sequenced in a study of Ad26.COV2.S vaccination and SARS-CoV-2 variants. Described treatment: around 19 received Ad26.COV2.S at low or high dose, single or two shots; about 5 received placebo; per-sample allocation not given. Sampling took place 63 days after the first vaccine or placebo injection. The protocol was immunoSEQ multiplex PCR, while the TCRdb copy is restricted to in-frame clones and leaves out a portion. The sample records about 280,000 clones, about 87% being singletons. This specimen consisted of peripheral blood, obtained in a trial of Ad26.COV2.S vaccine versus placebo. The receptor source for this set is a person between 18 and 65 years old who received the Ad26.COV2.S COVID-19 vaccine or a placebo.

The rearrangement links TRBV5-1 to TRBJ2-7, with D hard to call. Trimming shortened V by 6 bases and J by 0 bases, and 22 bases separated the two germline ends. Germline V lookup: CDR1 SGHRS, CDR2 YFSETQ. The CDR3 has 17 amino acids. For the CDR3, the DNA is TGCGCCAGCACCCCCTCAGTCGGCTCCCGAAGCTCCTACGAGCAGTACTTC. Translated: CASTPSVGSRSSYEQYF.

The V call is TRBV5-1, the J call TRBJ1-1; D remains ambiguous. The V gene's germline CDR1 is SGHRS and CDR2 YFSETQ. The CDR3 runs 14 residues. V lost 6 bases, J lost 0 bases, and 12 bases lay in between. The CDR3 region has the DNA TGCGCCAGCAAAGGCAGCTACATGAACACTGAAGCTTTCTTT. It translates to CASKGSYMNTEAFF. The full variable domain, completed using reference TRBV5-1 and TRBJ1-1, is KAGVTQTPRYLIKTRGQQVTLSCSPISGHRSVSWYQQTPGQGLQFLFEYFSETQRNKGNFPGRFSGRQFSNSRSEMNVSTLELGDSALYLCASKGSYMNTEAFFGQGTRLTVV.

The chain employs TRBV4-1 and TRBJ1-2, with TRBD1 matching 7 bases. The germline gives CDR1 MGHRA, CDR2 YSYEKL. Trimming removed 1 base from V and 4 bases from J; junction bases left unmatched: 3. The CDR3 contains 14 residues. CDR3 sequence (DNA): TGCGCCAGCAGCCAAGTCGACAGGGTCTATGGCTACACCTTC. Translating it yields CASSQVDRVYGYTF.

CDR3 protein: CASRRDRGKTEAFF. CDR3 in DNA: TGTGCCAGCCGGCGAGACAGGGGAAAGACTGAAGCTTTCTTT. The chain uses TRBV5-8 and TRBJ1-1; TRBD1 matches at 8 bases. Trimming at V came to 7 bases and at J to 5 bases, leaving 10 bases not matched to a gene. This CDR3 has 14 residues. CDR1 is SGHTS, CDR2 YDEGEE, per germline.

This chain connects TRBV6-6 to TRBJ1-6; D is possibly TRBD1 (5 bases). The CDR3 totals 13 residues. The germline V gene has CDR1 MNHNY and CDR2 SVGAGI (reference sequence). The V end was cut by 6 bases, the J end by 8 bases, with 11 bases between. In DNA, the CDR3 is TGTGCCAGCAGACTAGGGGTACATTCACCCCTCCACTTT. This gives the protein CASRLGVHSPLHF.

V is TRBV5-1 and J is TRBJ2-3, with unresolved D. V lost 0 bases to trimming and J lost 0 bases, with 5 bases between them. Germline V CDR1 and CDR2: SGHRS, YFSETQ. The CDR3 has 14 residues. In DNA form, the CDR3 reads TGCGCCAGCAGCTTGGGGTCAAGCACAGATACGCAGTATTTT. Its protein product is CASSLGSSTDTQYF.

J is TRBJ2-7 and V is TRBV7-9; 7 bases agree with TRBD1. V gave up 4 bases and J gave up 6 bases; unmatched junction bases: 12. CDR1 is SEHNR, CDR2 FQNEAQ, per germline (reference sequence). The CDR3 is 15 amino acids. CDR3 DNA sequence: TGTGCCAGCAGCTCCCAGACAGGGCCCAAACTCGAGCAGTACTTC. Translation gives CASSSQTGPKLEQYF.

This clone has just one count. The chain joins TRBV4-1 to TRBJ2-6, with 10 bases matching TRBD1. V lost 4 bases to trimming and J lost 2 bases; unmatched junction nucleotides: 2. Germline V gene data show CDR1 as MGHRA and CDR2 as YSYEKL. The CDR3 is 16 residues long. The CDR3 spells CASSPGTGAGANVLTF. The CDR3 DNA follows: TGCGCCAGCAGCCCGGGGACAGGGGCTGGGGCCAACGTCCTGACTTTC.